This T cell receptor (beta chain) was sequenced for a study of a mutant IDH1 vaccine in newly diagnosed glioma. Using immunoSEQ multiplex PCR, the repertoire was profiled, and TCRdb retains in-frame clones only, with some absent. Here the sample spans 68,000 or so clones, 79% being singletons. The CDR3 sequence is 17 residues long. V lost 6 bases and J 9 bases, leaving 25 bases between the germline ends. Germline V gene sequence: CDR1 SGHRS, CDR2 YFSETQ. This clone was seen only a few times. Sample time point: baseline, week 1 (first vaccination visit). The treatment denotes: pre-vaccination baseline after standard-of-care therapy.

This chain joins TRBV5-1 and TRBJ1-6; maybe TRBD1 (6 bases). The clonotype originates from a man in his fifties with glioma. Sequenced here: PBMCs, sampled from a glioma patient treated with radiotherapy, temozolomide or both. CDR3 amino acids: CASTVQPGAWASSPLHF. In DNA form, the CDR3 reads TGCGCCAGCACGGTCCAACCAGGGGCCTGGGCGAGTTCACCCCTCCACTTT.